Sequencing of this T cell receptor beta chain was carried out in a study of T-cell reconstitution after alpha-beta-depleted transplantation in children. Germline trimming cut 6 bases from V and 1 base from J; bases unmatched to any gene: 6. The CDR3 loop spans 14 amino acids. CDR1 is DFQATT and CDR2 is SNEGSKA in the germline V gene (reference sequence). This clonotype was recorded at least ten times. Unique molecular identifiers were used to barcode this TCRbeta library. TCRdb itself ran the PCR reads through MiXCR, one entry per CDR3 protein. The sample contains 350,000 to 450,000 distinct CDR3 sequences, 20% of which appear only once.

The genes are TRBV20-1 and TRBJ2-7; TRBD2 aligns across 10 bases. Source: PBMCs from the stem cell graft donor, taken from the stem cell graft. The receptor comes from a human donor who donated a stem cell graft to a child with acute myeloid leukemia. The CDR3 nucleotides are TGCAGTGCGCAGCCTAGCGGGAGTTCCTACGAGCAGTACTTC. This encodes CSAQPSGSSYEQYF.